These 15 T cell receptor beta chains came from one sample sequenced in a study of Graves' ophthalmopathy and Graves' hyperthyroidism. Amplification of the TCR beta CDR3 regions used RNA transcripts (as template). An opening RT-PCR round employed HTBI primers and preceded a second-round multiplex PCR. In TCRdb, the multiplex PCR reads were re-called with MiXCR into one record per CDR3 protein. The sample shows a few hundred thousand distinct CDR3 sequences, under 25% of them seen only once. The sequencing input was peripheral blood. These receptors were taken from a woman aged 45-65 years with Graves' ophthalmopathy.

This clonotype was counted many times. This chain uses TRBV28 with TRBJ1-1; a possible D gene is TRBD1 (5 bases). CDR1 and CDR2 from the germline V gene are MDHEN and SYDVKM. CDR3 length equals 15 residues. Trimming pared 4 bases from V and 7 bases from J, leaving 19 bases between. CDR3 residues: CASSSTRGRGLEAFF. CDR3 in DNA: TGTGCCAGCAGTTCGACCCGGGGACGGGGCCTTGAAGCTTTCTTT.

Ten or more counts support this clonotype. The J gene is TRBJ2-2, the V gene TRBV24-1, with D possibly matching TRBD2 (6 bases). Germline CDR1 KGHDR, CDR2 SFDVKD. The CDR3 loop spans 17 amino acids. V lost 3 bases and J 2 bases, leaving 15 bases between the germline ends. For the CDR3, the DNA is TGTGCCACCAGTGATCCGTCGGGGGAGACCAACACCGGGGAGCTGTTTTTT. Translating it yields CATSDPSGETNTGELFF.

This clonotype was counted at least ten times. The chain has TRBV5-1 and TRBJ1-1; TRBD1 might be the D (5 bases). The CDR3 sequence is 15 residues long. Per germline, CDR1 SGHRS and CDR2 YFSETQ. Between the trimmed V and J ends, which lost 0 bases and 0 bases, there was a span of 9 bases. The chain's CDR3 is CASSLGGHVNTEAFF. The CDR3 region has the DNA TGCGCCAGCAGCTTGGGTGGACACGTGAACACTGAAGCTTTCTTT.

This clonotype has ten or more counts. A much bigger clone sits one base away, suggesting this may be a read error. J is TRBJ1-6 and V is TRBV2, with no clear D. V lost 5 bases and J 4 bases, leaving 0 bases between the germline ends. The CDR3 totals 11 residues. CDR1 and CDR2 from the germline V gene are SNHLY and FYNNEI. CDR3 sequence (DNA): TGTGCCAGCAGTTATAATTCACCCCTCCACTTT. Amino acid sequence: CASSYNSPLHF.

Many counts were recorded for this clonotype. The CDR3 is CASSEVGNQPQHF. DNA of the CDR3: TGTGCCAGCAGTGAGGTCGGTAATCAGCCCCAGCATTTT. The chain links TRBV6-1 to TRBJ1-5; D unclear. The CDR3 contains 13 residues. Trimming stripped 3 bases from V and 4 bases from J, with 7 bases between. The germline CDR1 and CDR2 sequences are MNHNS and SASEGT.

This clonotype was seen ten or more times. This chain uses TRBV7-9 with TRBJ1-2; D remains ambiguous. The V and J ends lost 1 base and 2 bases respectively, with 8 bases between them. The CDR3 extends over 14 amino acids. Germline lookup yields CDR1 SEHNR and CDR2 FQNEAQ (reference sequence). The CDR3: CASSLGIMNYGYTF. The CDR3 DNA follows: TGTGCCAGCAGCTTAGGGATTATGAACTATGGCTACACCTTC.

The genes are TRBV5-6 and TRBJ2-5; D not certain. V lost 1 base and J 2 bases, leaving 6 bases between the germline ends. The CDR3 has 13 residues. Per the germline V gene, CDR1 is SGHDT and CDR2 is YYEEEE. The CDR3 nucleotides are TGTGCCAGCAGCTTGACGTGGCAAGAGACCCAGTACTTC. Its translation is CASSLTWQETQYF.

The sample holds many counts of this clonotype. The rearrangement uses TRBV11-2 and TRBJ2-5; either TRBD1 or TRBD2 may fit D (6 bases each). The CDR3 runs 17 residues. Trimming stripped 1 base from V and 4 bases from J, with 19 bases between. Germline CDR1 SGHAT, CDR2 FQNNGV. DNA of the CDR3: TGTGCCAGCAGCTTAGGTCGGGGGCCCCCGGGGATAGAGACCCAGTACTTC. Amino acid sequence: CASSLGRGPPGIETQYF.

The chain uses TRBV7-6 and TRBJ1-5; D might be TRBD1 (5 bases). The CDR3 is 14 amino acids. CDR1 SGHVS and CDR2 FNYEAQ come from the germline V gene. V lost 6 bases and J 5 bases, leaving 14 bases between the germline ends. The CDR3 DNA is TGTGCCAGCAGGCTAGGGGCCCACTATCAGCCCCAGCATTTT. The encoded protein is CASRLGAHYQPQHF. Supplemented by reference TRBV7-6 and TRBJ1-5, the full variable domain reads GAGVSQSPRYKVTKRGQDVALRCDPISGHVSLYWYRQALGQGPEFLTYFNYEAQQDKSGLPNDRFSAERPEGSISTLTIQRTEQRDSAMYRCASRLGAHYQPQHFGDGTRLSIL.

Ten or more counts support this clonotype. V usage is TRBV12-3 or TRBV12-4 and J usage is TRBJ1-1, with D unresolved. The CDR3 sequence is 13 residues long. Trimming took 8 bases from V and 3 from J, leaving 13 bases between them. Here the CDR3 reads CASRSMGYTEAFF. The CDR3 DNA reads TGTGCCAGCCGCTCGATGGGATACACTGAAGCTTTCTTT.

CDR3 DNA: TGTGCCAGCCAAAAGGGAACCACTAGCACAGATACGCAGTATTTT. Its protein product is CASQKGTTSTDTQYF. V is TRBV11-2 and J is TRBJ2-3; no clear D. CDR1 is SGHAT and CDR2 is FQNNGV in the germline V gene. V was cut by 8 bases and J by 0 bases, with 15 bases left in between. This CDR3 contains 15 residues.

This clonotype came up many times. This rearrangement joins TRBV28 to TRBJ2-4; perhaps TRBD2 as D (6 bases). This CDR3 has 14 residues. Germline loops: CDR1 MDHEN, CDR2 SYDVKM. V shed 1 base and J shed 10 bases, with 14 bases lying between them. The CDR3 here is CASSLFGRMGIQYF. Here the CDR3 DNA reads TGTGCCAGCAGTTTATTCGGGAGAATGGGTATTCAGTACTTC.

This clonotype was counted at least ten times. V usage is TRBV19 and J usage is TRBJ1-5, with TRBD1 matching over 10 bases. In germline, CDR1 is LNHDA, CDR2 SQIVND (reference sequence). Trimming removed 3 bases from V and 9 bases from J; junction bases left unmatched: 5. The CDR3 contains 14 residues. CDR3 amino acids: CASSIGTGDGPQHF. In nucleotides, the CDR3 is TGTGCCAGTAGTATTGGGACAGGGGATGGGCCCCAGCATTTT.

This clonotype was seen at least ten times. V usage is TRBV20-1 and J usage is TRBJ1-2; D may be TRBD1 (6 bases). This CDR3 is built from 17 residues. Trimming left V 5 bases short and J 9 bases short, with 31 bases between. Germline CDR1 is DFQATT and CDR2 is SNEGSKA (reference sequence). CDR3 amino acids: CSALPADSGTLKISYTF. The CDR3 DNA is TGCAGTGCTTTACCGGCCGATTCCGGGACACTTAAGATCAGCTACACCTTC.

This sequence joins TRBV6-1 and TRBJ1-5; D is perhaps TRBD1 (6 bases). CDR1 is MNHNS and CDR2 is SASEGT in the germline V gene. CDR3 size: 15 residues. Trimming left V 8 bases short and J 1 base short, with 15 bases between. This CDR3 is CASGLRGMSNQPQHF. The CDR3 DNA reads TGTGCCAGCGGCCTTAGGGGGATGAGCAATCAGCCCCAGCATTTT.